The rows below give T cell receptor beta chains drawn from one sample of a study of a mutant IDH1 vaccine in newly diagnosed glioma. Assay: immunoSEQ multiplex PCR; the TCRdb copy retains only in-frame clones and omits some. The data hold approximately 88,000 clones, with around 80% observed a single time. The sequenced sample was PBMCs, obtained from a glioma patient treated with radiotherapy, temozolomide or both. Source of these receptors: a man aged 35 to 55 with glioma. Each CDR3 is given with its conserved first and last residue. D genes are given only for firm matches. The size of a clone is reported for some rows only, either as once, few or many, or as a class for expanded clones.

TRBJ2-4 | . | few | TRBV6-1 | CASSPNFGTLDIQYF | TGTGCCAGCAGCCCAAATTTCGGGACTCTTGACATTCAGTACTTC
TRBJ2-3 | TRBD2 | . | TRBV6-1 | CASSVLSGSAQDTQYF | TGTGCCAGCAGTGTTCTGAGCGGGAGTGCACAAGATACGCAGTATTTT
TRBJ1-1 | . | . | TRBV6-5 | CASSYSSLSGTPEAFF | TGTGCCAGCAGTTACTCGTCCCTGTCGGGGACCCCTGAAGCTTTCTTT
TRBJ1-2 | . | . | TRBV15 | CATSRDLGHVYFYGYTF | TGTGCCACCAGCAGAGATCTTGGGCACGTCTATTTCTATGGCTACACCTTC
TRBJ2-7 | . | . | TRBV28 | CASSLTDKTKKQYF | TGTGCCAGCAGTTTGACAGATAAAACTAAAAAGCAGTACTTC
TRBJ2-2 | . | . | TRBV4-1 | CASSLGGYAVNTGELFF | TGCGCCAGCTCCCTGGGGGGTTACGCAGTGAACACCGGGGAGCTGTTTTTT
TRBJ2-1 | TRBD1 | . | TRBV29-1 | CSVGRTGVYNEQFF | TGCAGCGTTGGCAGGACAGGGGTCTACAATGAGCAGTTCTTC
TRBJ2-5 | . | . | TRBV6-9 | CASSYGPGTQYF | TGTGCCAGCAGTTACGGACCAGGGACCCAGTACTTC
TRBJ2-7 | TRBD2 | . | TRBV4-2 | CASSQDLAGTYEQYF | TGTGCCAGCAGCCAAGATCTAGCGGGAACCTACGAGCAGTACTTC
TRBJ1-4 | TRBD1 | . | TRBV7-9 | CASSLGGQGQGEKLFF | TGTGCCAGCAGCTTAGGCGGACAGGGGCAAGGTGAAAAACTGTTTTTT
TRBJ1-1 | . | few | TRBV7-9 | CASSPSKLSEGYTEAFF | TGTGCCAGCAGCCCCAGTAAACTATCAGAGGGCTACACTGAAGCTTTCTTT
TRBJ1-1 | . | . | TRBV2 | CASSEIGQGPLNTEAFF | TGTGCCAGCAGTGAAATCGGGCAGGGCCCCTTGAACACTGAAGCTTTCTTT
TRBJ1-5 | . | . | TRBV7-2 | CASSLDLQPQHF | TGTGCCAGCAGCTTAGATCTTCAGCCCCAGCATTTT
TRBJ2-2 | . | . | TRBV2 | CASSEVATGELFF | TGTGCCAGCAGTGAGGTCGCAACCGGGGAGCTGTTTTTT
TRBJ1-4 | TRBD1 | . | TRBV5-5 | CASNRQGATNEKLFF | TGTGCCAGCAACCGGCAGGGGGCGACTAATGAAAAACTGTTTTTT
TRBJ1-2 | . | . | TRBV4-3 | CASSQTAVSGYTF | TGCGCCAGCAGCCAGACCGCAGTAAGTGGCTACACCTTC
TRBJ1-5 | . | once | TRBV19 | CASSLDETTPQHF | TGTGCCAGTAGTCTAGATGAGACCACGCCCCAGCATTTT
TRBJ2-7 | . | . | TRBV25-1 | CASSTGGGYEQYF | TGTGCCAGCAGTACTGGAGGGGGATACGAGCAGTACTTC
TRBJ2-7 | . | . | TRBV5-1 | CASSLETGRSLYRYEQYF | TGCGCCAGCAGCTTGGAGACGGGACGGTCCTTGTATCGCTACGAGCAGTACTTC
TRBJ1-5 | . | . | TRBV21-1 | CASSKSTGNQPQHF | TGTGCCAGCAGCAAAAGTACAGGCAATCAGCCCCAGCATTTT
TRBJ1-1 | TRBD1 | once | TRBV7-2 | CASSLRTGNTEAFF | TGTGCCAGCAGCCTACGGACAGGGAACACTGAAGCTTTCTTT
TRBJ1-2 | . | . | TRBV7-2 | CASSNVWGNWASNYGYTF | TGTGCCAGCAGCAATGTTTGGGGGAATTGGGCCTCAAACTATGGCTACACCTTC
TRBJ1-2 | . | . | TRBV10-2 | CASTYGQNYGYTF | TGCGCCAGCACCTACGGACAGAACTATGGCTACACCTTC
TRBJ1-5 | TRBD1 | . | TRBV27 | CASRDRGQPHSNQPQHF | TGTGCCAGCAGGGACAGGGGCCAACCCCATAGCAATCAGCCCCAGCATTTT
TRBJ1-4 | . | few | TRBV5-4 | CASSTSGSINEKLFF | TGTGCCAGCAGCACCTCGGGATCAATTAATGAAAAACTGTTTTTT
TRBJ1-4 | . | . | TRBV5-4 | CASSLEGATNEKLFF | TGTGCCAGCAGCTTGGAAGGGGCAACTAATGAAAAACTGTTTTTT
TRBJ2-7 | TRBD2 | . | TRBV29-1 | CSVEFSGLAGIYEQYF | TGCAGCGTTGAATTCTCGGGGCTAGCGGGGATCTACGAGCAGTACTTC
TRBJ2-1 | TRBD2 | . | TRBV6-5 | CASSYTSGHNEQFF | TGTGCCAGCAGCTATACTAGCGGGCACAATGAGCAGTTCTTC
TRBJ2-7 | TRBD1 | . | TRBV5-1 | CASSFDRDSQYF | TGCGCCAGCAGCTTCGACAGGGATTCGCAGTACTTC
TRBJ1-5 | TRBD1 | . | TRBV28 | CASSPLTGGAEPQHF | TGTGCCAGCAGTCCGTTGACAGGGGGCGCGGAGCCCCAGCATTTT
TRBJ2-5 | . | . | TRBV5-6 | CASSLSETQYF | TGTGCCAGCAGCTTATCAGAGACCCAGTACTTC
TRBJ2-1 | . | . | TRBV2 | CASSYFNEQFF | TGTGCCAGCAGTTACTTCAATGAGCAGTTCTTC
TRBJ2-2 | . | . | TRBV5-1 | CASSSPGQGPFLAGDTGELFF | TGCGCCAGCAGCTCACCGGGACAGGGGCCTTTCCTAGCGGGGGACACCGGGGAGCTGTTTTTT
TRBJ1-5 | TRBD1 | . | TRBV7-2 | CASSDRDRGGGQPQHF | TGTGCCAGCAGCGACCGGGACAGGGGAGGTGGGCAGCCCCAGCATTTT
TRBJ2-7 | . | . | TRBV25-1 | CASSVGPGTGILF | .
TRBJ1-5 | . | . | TRBV6-4 | CASSDPMGGRVGQPQHF | TGTGCCAGCAGTGACCCGATGGGGGGTAGGGTGGGTCAGCCCCAGCATTTT
TRBJ2-3 | TRBD2 | few | TRBV9 | CASSVGLAGGPHTDTQYF | TGTGCCAGCAGCGTGGGACTAGCGGGAGGGCCCCACACAGATACGCAGTATTTT
TRBJ2-1 | . | . | TRBV6-5 | CASSYRSGGRVEQFF | TGTGCCAGCAGTTACCGCTCTGGGGGAAGAGTTGAGCAGTTCTTC
TRBJ2-7 | . | . | TRBV10-3 | CAISESYRSYEQYF | TGTGCCATCAGTGAGTCCTACAGAAGCTACGAGCAGTACTTC
TRBJ2-6 | TRBD1 | . | TRBV7-6 | CASSPSPGTGVSGANVLTF | TGTGCCAGCAGCCCCTCCCCGGGGACAGGGGTTTCTGGGGCCAACGTCCTGACTTTC
TRBJ2-7 | . | . | TRBV29-1 | CSVGLASDEQYF | TGCAGCGTTGGCCTAGCGTCCGACGAGCAGTACTTC
TRBJ2-3 | TRBD2 | . | TRBV4-3 | CASSQGQREGDTQYF | TGCGCCAGCAGCCAAGGGCAGCGGGAGGGAGATACGCAGTATTTT
TRBJ2-5 | . | . | TRBV15 | CATSRGDGSKTQYF | TGTGCCACCAGCAGAGGAGACGGATCGAAGACCCAGTACTTC
TRBJ1-2 | . | . | TRBV25-1 | CASRSSTVRNYGYTF | TGTGCCAGCCGTTCCTCGACAGTCCGAAACTATGGCTACACCTTC
TRBJ2-7 | TRBD2 | . | TRBV6-5 | CASSSDPTSSHEQYF | TGTGCCAGCAGCTCCGATCCGACTAGCAGCCACGAGCAGTACTTC
TRBJ2-7 | TRBD2 | . | TRBV29-1 | CSVGLTGGSYEQYF | TGCAGCGTTGGCCTTACGGGAGGGAGCTACGAGCAGTACTTC
TRBJ2-5 | TRBD1 | . | TRBV28 | CASSTPTGLQETQYF | TGTGCCAGCAGTACCCCGACAGGGCTGCAAGAGACCCAGTACTTC
TRBJ2-7 | TRBD1 | . | TRBV30 | CAFDRDYEQYF | TGTGCCTTTGACAGGGACTACGAGCAGTACTTC
TRBJ2-5 | . | . | TRBV5-1 | CASSLGLKYQETQYF | TGCGCCAGCAGCTTGGGACTCAAATACCAAGAGACCCAGTACTTC
TRBJ2-3 | TRBD2 | . | TRBV6-1 | CASSASATSGRTDTQYF | TGTGCCAGCAGTGCATCGGCGACTAGCGGGAGAACAGATACGCAGTATTTT
TRBJ2-1 | TRBD2 | . | TRBV5-4 | CASSWGASGGSYNEQFF | TGTGCCAGCAGCTGGGGAGCTAGCGGGGGTTCCTACAATGAGCAGTTCTTC